Listed below are T cell receptor beta chains from one sample, sequenced in a study of Ad26.COV2.S vaccination and SARS-CoV-2 variants. The method was immunoSEQ multiplex PCR; TCRdb's version includes in-frame clones alone and lacks a portion of them. The data hold about 680,000 clones, with roughly 90% observed a single time. Here the sequenced sample was peripheral blood, taken in a trial of Ad26.COV2.S vaccine versus placebo. The receptors stem from a person aged 18-60 years who received the Ad26.COV2.S COVID-19 vaccine or a placebo. The CDR3 runs from the conserved cysteine through the conserved F or W. A D gene is named only where the DNA matches it firmly. Clone size, where shown, is once, few, many, or a class for clones that have expanded.

j_gene,d_gene,v_gene,abundance,CDR3nt,CDR3aa
TRBJ2-3,TRBD2,TRBV6-2/TRBV6-3,-,TGTGCCAGCAGTTCCTCTCAGCGGGAATCAGATACGCAGTATTTT,CASSSSQRESDTQYF
TRBJ2-7,TRBD1,TRBV28,-,TGTGCCAGCAGCAACAGACAGGGGGCCTACGAGCAGTACTTC,CASSNRQGAYEQYF
TRBJ2-7,TRBD1,TRBV6-5,-,TGTGCCAGCCGGGACAGGGGGCGCCTCGAGCAGTACTTC,CASRDRGRLEQYF
TRBJ1-4,TRBD1,TRBV7-9,-,TGTGCCAGCTCCCCGGGACAGGGAGAGGCTAATGAAAAACTGTTTTTT,CASSPGQGEANEKLFF
TRBJ2-7,TRBD2,TRBV7-6,-,TGTGCCAGCAGCTTACAAGCGGGACTAGCGCTCTACGAGCAGTACTTC,CASSLQAGLALYEQYF
TRBJ2-5,-,TRBV7-9,-,TGTGCCAGCAGCCCACCACGCCGACAAGAGACCCAGTACTTC,CASSPPRRQETQYF
TRBJ2-7,-,TRBV27,-,TGTGCCAGCAGTTTATCCGACAGTACCTACGAGCAGTACTTC,CASSLSDSTYEQYF
TRBJ2-1,TRBD2,TRBV29-1,-,TGCAGCGTGTCCGGGACTAGGATCTACAATGAGCAGTTCTTC,CSVSGTRIYNEQFF
TRBJ1-5,-,TRBV30,-,TGTGCCTGGAGTGTGACGGACAATCAGCCCCAGCATTTT,CAWSVTDNQPQHF
TRBJ2-3,-,TRBV2,-,TGTGCCAGCCGGACTAGGGGGACAGATACGCAGTATTTT,CASRTRGTDTQYF
TRBJ2-6,-,TRBV20-1,-,TGCAGTGCTAGTGACAGACCATTCTCTGGGGCCAACGTCCTGACTTTC,CSASDRPFSGANVLTF
TRBJ2-2,-,TRBV30,once,TGTGCCTGGACAAGAGGGGCCTACACCGGGGAGCTGTTTTTT,CAWTRGAYTGELFF
TRBJ2-2,-,TRBV5-1,once,TGCGCCAGCAGCTTGGTGGGAGTGGACACCGGGGAGCTGTTTTTT,CASSLVGVDTGELFF
TRBJ2-1,-,TRBV12-3/TRBV12-4,-,TGTGCCAGCACGGGGTACAATGAGCAGTTCTTC,CASTGYNEQFF
TRBJ1-2,-,TRBV7-2,-,TGTGCCAGCAGCCCCGACGGGGACCCCACGGGCTACACCTTC,CASSPDGDPTGYTF
TRBJ2-1,-,TRBV3-1/TRBV3-2,-,TGTGCCAGCAGCCACGGGGAGACAGGCGCCAATGAGCAGTTCTTC,CASSHGETGANEQFF
TRBJ1-1,-,TRBV29-1,-,TGCAGCGTTGAAGATCGCTGGGGAGGGTCCACTGAAGCTTTCTTT,CSVEDRWGGSTEAFF
TRBJ2-2,-,TRBV19,-,TGTGCCAGTAGTTGGCAGGGGAACACCGGGGAGCTGTTTTTT,CASSWQGNTGELFF
TRBJ2-7,-,TRBV6-2/TRBV6-3,few,TGTGCCAGCAGTTTTCCGGTTACCTACGAGCAGTACTTC,CASSFPVTYEQYF
TRBJ1-2,-,TRBV27,-,TGTGCCAGCAGTTCTCATAGACAGGTTAACTATGGCTACACCTTC,CASSSHRQVNYGYTF
TRBJ1-5,-,TRBV19,-,TGTGCCAGTAGTATCCCGGACAGCAATCAGCCCCAGCATTTT,CASSIPDSNQPQHF
TRBJ1-1,TRBD1,TRBV18,-,TGTGCCAGCTCACCGGGACAGGTCGCTGAAGCTTTCTTT,CASSPGQVAEAFF
TRBJ2-7,TRBD2,TRBV3-1/TRBV3-2,-,TGTGCCAGCAGCCAAGGGACTAGCGAGTACTTC,CASSQGTSEYF
TRBJ2-1,-,TRBV18,-,TGTGCCAGCTCACCCCCGTCAGGGTCCAGGAATGAGCAGTTCTTC,CASSPPSGSRNEQFF
TRBJ2-1,-,TRBV6-5,-,TGTGCCAGCAGTCCTAATCTAGCGCCTGGGCAGTTCTTC,CASSPNLAPGQFF
TRBJ2-2,-,TRBV12-5,-,TGTGCTAGTGGCTGGGGGTCTGCGAACACCGGGGAGCTGTTTTTT,CASGWGSANTGELFF
TRBJ2-5,-,TRBV24-1,few,TGTGCCACCGGACTCGGACAGGGAGGGCGAGAGACCCAGTACTTC,CATGLGQGGRETQYF
TRBJ1-5,-,TRBV6-5,-,TGTGCCAGCAGTACGGGAGGGGCAAATCAGCCCCAGCATTTT,CASSTGGANQPQHF
TRBJ2-7,-,TRBV29-1,-,TGCAGCGTTGAAGATGGGGAGCACGGCTACGAGCAGTACTTC,CSVEDGEHGYEQYF
TRBJ1-2,TRBD1,TRBV2,many,TGTGCCAGCAGGGACAGGGACTATGGCTACACCTTC,CASRDRDYGYTF
TRBJ1-6,-,TRBV19,few,TGTGCCAGTAGTATGGGCACCAACCCCATTGGGTCACCCCTCCACTTT,CASSMGTNPIGSPLHF
TRBJ1-1,-,TRBV3-1/TRBV3-2,few,TGTGCCAGCAGCCAGCGTCGGGAGACTGAAGCTTTCTTT,CASSQRRETEAFF
TRBJ1-2,-,TRBV3-1/TRBV3-2,once,TGTGCCAGCAGCCAATCGCTCGAGGGCGGCTACACCTTC,CASSQSLEGGYTF
TRBJ1-2,-,TRBV6-5,-,TGTGCCAGCAGTCGGGACTCGGGGAGCTATGGCTACACCTTC,CASSRDSGSYGYTF
TRBJ1-2,-,TRBV19,-,TGTGCCAGTAGTAGGCAGGGGTTTGGCTACACCTTC,CASSRQGFGYTF
TRBJ2-1,-,TRBV7-9,-,TGTGCCAGCAGCTTGACAGGCAGGGACAATGAGCAGTTCTTC,CASSLTGRDNEQFF
TRBJ1-1,TRBD1,TRBV29-1,-,TGCAGCGCCCTGGACAGGGGTGAAGCTTTCTTT,CSALDRGEAFF
TRBJ2-7,-,TRBV6-5,-,TGTGCCAGCAGTTACTCCTTAACGGGGGCCTACGAGCAGTACTTC,CASSYSLTGAYEQYF
TRBJ1-1,-,TRBV18,-,TGTGCCAGCTCATCACAGGTTCTTAACACTGAAGCTTTCTTT,CASSSQVLNTEAFF
TRBJ1-4,-,TRBV5-4,-,TGTGCCAGCAGCTTGGTGAATAGTAATGAAAAACTGTTTTTT,CASSLVNSNEKLFF
TRBJ1-2,-,TRBV15,-,TGTGCCACCAGCAGAGATTCTCGGGCTACGGGCTATGGCTACACCTTC,CATSRDSRATGYGYTF
TRBJ2-5,-,TRBV3-1/TRBV3-2,-,TGTGCCAGCAGCTATGCAGGGTTGACTCAAGAGACCCAGTACTTC,CASSYAGLTQETQYF
TRBJ2-3,TRBD2,TRBV5-1,-,TGCGCCAGCAGCTTGGTGTCGGGAGGGCCTACAGATACGCAGTATTTT,CASSLVSGGPTDTQYF
TRBJ1-1,-,TRBV6-1,once,TGTGCCAGCAGTGCCCCCGGACAGATATTGAACACTGAAGCTTTCTTT,CASSAPGQILNTEAFF
TRBJ1-1,TRBD1,TRBV6-2/TRBV6-3,-,TGTGCCAGCAGTTACTCGACGTGGGCAGGGGGCATTTACACTGAAGCTTTCTTT,CASSYSTWAGGIYTEAFF
TRBJ1-6,-,TRBV30,-,TGTGCCTGGGACGCTCAGGAAAATAATTCACCCCTCCACTTT,CAWDAQENNSPLHF
TRBJ2-7,-,TRBV5-1,-,TGCGCCAGCAGCACCGGACAGGAGGGTTTGGAGCAGTACTTC,CASSTGQEGLEQYF
TRBJ2-4,-,TRBV10-1,-,TGCGCCAGCAGTGAGTCAGGGGGGGCCAAAAACATTCAGTACTTC,CASSESGGAKNIQYF
TRBJ2-4,-,TRBV7-9,once,TGTGCCAGCAGTGGCAGGGGGAGGGTCATTCAGTACTTC,CASSGRGRVIQYF
TRBJ2-7,-,TRBV5-1,-,TGCGCCAGCAGCCTGACACCATACGAGCAGTACTTC,CASSLTPYEQYF
TRBJ2-1,-,TRBV5-1,-,TGCGCCAGCAGCTTAGACAGACATGAGCAGTTCTTC,CASSLDRHEQFF
TRBJ2-1,TRBD2,TRBV10-3,-,TGTGCCATCAGTGAGTCGTTGAGGACTAGCGGAGCGGGTAATGAGCAGTTCTTC,CAISESLRTSGAGNEQFF
TRBJ2-1,-,TRBV9,-,TGTGCCAGTCAAAAGGGGGAGGGCTCCTACAATGAGCAGTTCTTC,CASQKGEGSYNEQFF
TRBJ2-5,TRBD2,TRBV6-5,-,TGTGCCAGCACCCGCGGGGGGGAGGGGACCCAGTACTTC,CASTRGGEGTQYF
TRBJ2-5,TRBD1,TRBV6-5,-,TGTGCCAGCAGCTCAGGGGGTTGGGAGACCCAGTACTTC,CASSSGGWETQYF
TRBJ1-2,-,TRBV29-1,-,TGCAGCGTTGAAGAGACGGACGGAGGTGGCGGCTACACCTTC,CSVEETDGGGGYTF
TRBJ2-3,-,TRBV19,once,TGTGCCAGTAGGAGCACAGATACGCAGTATTTT,CASRSTDTQYF
TRBJ1-1,TRBD1,TRBV7-8,-,TGTGCCAGCAGCTTTATCGGGACAGAGACTGAAGCTTTCTTT,CASSFIGTETEAFF
TRBJ2-3,-,TRBV6-4,-,TGTGCCAGCAGTGCTCGGGGTTCCTTTCCAGATACGCAGTATTTT,CASSARGSFPDTQYF
TRBJ2-7,-,TRBV4-1,-,TGCGCCAGCAGCCGTACCACGGGGCCTACCTACGAGCAGTACTTC,CASSRTTGPTYEQYF